This T cell receptor beta chain was captured by sequencing in a study of blood T cell repertoires in COVID-19. For the study at large: Sample material is recorded as cDNA or gDNA derived from T cells, B-cell-depleted T cells, or PBMCs.

Enrollment of patients from Seattle took place during active infection, with longitudinal follow-up. The CDR3 runs 21 residues. After removal of 3 bases from V and 1 base from J, the junction contained 20 bases not matched to a gene. CDR1 is SGDLS, CDR2 YYNGEE, per germline. TCRdb's table, derived via immunoSEQ multiplex PCR, lists solely in-frame clones and lacks some. The profile shows roughly 300,000 clones, around 90% of them singletons. The chain uses TRBV9 and TRBJ2-1; 9 bases match TRBD1. The sequence was obtained from a woman aged 30 to 39 with COVID-19, enrolled during active disease. Sequencing was performed on peripheral blood. CDR3 nucleotides: TGTGCCAGCAGCGCGGACACCGGGACAGGGCTAGTGTGGCGTTCCTACAATGAGCAGTTCTTC. Residues: CASSADTGTGLVWRSYNEQFF. Variable domain in full (rest from reference TRBV9 and TRBJ2-1): DSGVTQTPKHLITATGQRVTLRCSPRSGDLSVYWYQQSLDQGLQFLIQYYNGEERAKGNILERFSAQQFPDLHSELNLSSLELGDSALYFCASSADTGTGLVWRSYNEQFFGPGTRLTVL.